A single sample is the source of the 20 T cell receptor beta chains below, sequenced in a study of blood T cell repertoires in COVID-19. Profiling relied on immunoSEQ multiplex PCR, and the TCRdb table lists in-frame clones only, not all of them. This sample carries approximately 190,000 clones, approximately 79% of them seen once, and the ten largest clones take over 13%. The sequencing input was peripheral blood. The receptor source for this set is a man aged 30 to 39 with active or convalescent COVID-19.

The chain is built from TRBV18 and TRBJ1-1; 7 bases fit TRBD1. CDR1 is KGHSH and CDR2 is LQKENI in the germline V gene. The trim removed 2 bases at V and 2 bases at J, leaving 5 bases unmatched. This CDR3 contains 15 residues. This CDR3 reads CASSPEGGGNTEAFF. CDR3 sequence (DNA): TGTGCCAGCTCACCAGAAGGGGGCGGAAACACTGAAGCTTTCTTT.

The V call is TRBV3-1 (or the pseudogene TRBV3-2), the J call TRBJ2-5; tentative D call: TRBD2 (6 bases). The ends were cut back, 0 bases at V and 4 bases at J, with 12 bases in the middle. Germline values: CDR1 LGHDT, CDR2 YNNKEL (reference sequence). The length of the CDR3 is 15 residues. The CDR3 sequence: CASSQDPAGRETQYF. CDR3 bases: TGTGCCAGCAGCCAAGATCCGGCGGGGAGAGAGACCCAGTACTTC.

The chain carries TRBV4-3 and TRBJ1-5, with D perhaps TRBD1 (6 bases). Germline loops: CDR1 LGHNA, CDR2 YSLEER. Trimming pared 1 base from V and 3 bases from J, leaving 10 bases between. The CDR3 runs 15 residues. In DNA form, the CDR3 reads TGCGCCAGCAGCCAAGTCGAGGGGGACAATCAGCCCCAGCATTTT. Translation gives CASSQVEGDNQPQHF.

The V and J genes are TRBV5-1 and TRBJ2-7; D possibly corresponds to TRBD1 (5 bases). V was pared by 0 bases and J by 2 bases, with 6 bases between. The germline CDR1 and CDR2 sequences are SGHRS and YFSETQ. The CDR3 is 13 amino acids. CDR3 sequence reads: CASSLAGPYEQYV. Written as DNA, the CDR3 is TGCGCCAGCAGCTTGGCAGGGCCCTACGAGCAGTACGTC.

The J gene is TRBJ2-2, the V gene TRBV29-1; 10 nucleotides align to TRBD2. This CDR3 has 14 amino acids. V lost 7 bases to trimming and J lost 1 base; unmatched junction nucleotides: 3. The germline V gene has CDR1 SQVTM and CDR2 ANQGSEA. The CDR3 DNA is TGCAGCGCGAGGACTAGCGGGAACACCGGGGAGCTGTTTTTT. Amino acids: CSARTSGNTGELFF.

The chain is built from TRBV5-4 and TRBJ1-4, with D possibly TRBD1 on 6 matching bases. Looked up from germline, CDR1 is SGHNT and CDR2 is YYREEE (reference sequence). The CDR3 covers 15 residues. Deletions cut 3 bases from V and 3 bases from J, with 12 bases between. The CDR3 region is CASSYGGGPNEKLFF. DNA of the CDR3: TGTGCCAGCAGCTATGGGGGGGGGCCTAATGAAAAACTGTTTTTT. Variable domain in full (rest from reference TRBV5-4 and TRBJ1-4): ETGVTQSPTHLIKTRGQQVTLRCSSQSGHNTVSWYQQALGQGPQFIFQYYREEENGRGNFPPRFSGLQFPNYSSELNVNALELDDSALYLCASSYGGGPNEKLFFGSGTQLSVL.

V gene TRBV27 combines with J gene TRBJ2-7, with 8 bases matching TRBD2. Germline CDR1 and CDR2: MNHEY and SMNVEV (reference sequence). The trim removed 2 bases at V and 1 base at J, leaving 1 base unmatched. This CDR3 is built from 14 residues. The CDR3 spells CASSLLAGSYEQYF. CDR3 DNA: TGTGCCAGCAGTTTACTAGCGGGTTCCTACGAGCAGTACTTC.

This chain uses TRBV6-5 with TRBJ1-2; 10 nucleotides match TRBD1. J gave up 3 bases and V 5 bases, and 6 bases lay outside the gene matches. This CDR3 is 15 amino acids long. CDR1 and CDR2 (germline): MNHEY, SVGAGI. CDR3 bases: TGTGCCAGCAGTCCCCGACAGGGGGCGGACTATGGCTACACCTTC. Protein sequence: CASSPRQGADYGYTF.

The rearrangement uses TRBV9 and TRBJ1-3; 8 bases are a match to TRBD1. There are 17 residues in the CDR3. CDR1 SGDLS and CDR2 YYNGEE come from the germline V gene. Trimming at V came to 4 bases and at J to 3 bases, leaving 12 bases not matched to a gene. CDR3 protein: CASSPRTGGLSGNTIYF. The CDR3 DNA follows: TGTGCCAGCAGCCCACGTACAGGGGGACTTAGTGGAAACACCATATATTTT.

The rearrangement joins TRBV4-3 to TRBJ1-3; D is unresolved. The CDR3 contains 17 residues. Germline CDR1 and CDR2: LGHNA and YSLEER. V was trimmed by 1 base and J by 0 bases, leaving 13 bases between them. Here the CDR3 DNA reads TGCGCCAGCAGCCAAGGCGGGTACAGAGGCTCTGGAAACACCATATATTTT. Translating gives CASSQGGYRGSGNTIYF.

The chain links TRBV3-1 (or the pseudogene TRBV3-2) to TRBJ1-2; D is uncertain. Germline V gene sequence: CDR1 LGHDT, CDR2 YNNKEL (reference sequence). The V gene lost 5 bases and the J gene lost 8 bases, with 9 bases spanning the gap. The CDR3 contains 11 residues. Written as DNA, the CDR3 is TGTGCCAGCAGCTCCAGCGGAGGCTACACCTTC. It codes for CASSSSGGYTF.

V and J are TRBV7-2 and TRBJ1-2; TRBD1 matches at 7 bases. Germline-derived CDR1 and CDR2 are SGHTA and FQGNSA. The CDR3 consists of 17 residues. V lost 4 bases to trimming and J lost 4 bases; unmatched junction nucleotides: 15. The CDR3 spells CASSYGDDRENLYGYTF. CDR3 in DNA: TGTGCCAGCAGCTATGGGGACGACAGGGAGAATCTCTATGGCTACACCTTC.

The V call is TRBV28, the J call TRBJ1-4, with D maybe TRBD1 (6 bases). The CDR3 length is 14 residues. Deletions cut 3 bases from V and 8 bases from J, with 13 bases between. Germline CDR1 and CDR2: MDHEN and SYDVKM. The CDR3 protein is CASSLGQGREKLFF. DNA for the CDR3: TGTGCCAGCAGTTTGGGGCAGGGGCGGGAAAAACTGTTTTTT.

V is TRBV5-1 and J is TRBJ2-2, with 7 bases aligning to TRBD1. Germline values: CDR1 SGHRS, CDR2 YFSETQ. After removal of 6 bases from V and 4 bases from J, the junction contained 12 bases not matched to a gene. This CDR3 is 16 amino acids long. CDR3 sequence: CASTTLKTGRTGELFF. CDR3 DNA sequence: TGCGCCAGCACCACCCTCAAGACAGGGCGCACCGGGGAGCTGTTTTTT. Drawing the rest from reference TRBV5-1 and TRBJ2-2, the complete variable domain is KAGVTQTPRYLIKTRGQQVTLSCSPISGHRSVSWYQQTPGQGLQFLFEYFSETQRNKGNFPGRFSGRQFSNSRSEMNVSTLELGDSALYLCASTTLKTGRTGELFFGEGSRLTVL.

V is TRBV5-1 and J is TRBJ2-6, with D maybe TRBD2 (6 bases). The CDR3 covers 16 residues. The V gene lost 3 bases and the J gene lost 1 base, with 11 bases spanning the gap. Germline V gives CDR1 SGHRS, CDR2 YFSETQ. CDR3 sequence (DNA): TGCGCCAGCAGCTACCTGGGGGGTTCTGGGGCCAACGTCCTGACTTTC. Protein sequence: CASSYLGGSGANVLTF.

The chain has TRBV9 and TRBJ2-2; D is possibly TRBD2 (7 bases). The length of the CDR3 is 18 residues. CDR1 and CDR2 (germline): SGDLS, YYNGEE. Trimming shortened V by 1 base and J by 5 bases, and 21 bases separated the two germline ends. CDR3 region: CASSVTTRGGGGTGELFF. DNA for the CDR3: TGTGCCAGCAGCGTAACGACTCGCGGGGGCGGGGGAACCGGGGAGCTGTTTTTT.

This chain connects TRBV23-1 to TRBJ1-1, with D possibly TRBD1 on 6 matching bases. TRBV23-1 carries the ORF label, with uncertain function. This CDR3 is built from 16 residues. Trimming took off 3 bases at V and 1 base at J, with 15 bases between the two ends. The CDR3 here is CASSHPWTEANTEAFF. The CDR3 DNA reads TGCGCCAGCAGTCACCCCTGGACAGAAGCGAACACTGAAGCTTTCTTT.

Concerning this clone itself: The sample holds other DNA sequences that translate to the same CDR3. The CDR3 region has the DNA TGTGCCAGCAGCCCAGGGACAGGTGAAGCTTTCTTT. This encodes CASSPGTGEAFF. This chain uses TRBV7-9 with TRBJ1-1; 8 positions match TRBD1. The CDR3 length is 12 residues. Germline CDR1 reads SEHNR; CDR2 reads FQNEAQ (reference sequence). Unmatched junction bases numbered 3, after V lost 5 bases and J lost 7 bases.

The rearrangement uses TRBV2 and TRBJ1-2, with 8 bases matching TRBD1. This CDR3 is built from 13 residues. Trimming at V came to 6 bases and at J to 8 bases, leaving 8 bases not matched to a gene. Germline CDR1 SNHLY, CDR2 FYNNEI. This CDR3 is CASSQGASRGYTF. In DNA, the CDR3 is TGTGCCAGCAGCCAGGGGGCTAGTAGAGGCTACACCTTC.

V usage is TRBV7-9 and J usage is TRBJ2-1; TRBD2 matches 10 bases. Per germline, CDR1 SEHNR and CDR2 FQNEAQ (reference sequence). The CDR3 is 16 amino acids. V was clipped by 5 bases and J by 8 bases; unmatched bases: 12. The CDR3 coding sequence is TGTGCCAGCAGCACCCGAACTAGCGGGAACTCGGATGAGCAGTTCTTC. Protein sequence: CASSTRTSGNSDEQFF.